The 20 T cell receptor beta chains presented below share a single source sample, sequenced in a study of OX40 agonist ivuxolimab in advanced cancers. Data came from immunoSEQ multiplex PCR; TCRdb stores just in-frame clones and leaves some out. The sample has fewer than 75,000 clones; around 86% are singletons. Specimen: CD4+ or CD8+ T cells sorted from blood, collected in a trial of the OX40 agonist ivuxolimab. These receptor sequences come from an adult with an advanced solid tumor such as melanoma, head and neck, liver or kidney cancer.

The gene calls are TRBV27 and TRBJ2-2; 10 bases match TRBD1. Germline-derived CDR1 and CDR2 are MNHEY and SMNVEV (reference sequence). The CDR3 runs to 16 residues. The J segment lost 7 bases and the V segment lost 6 bases, leaving 11 bases of the junction unmatched. Here the CDR3 reads CASRNEGQGLVGELFF. The CDR3 DNA sequence: TGTGCCAGCAGAAATGAGGGACAGGGGCTCGTCGGGGAGCTGTTTTTT.

This clone was seen only a few times. The DNA for the CDR3 is TGTGCCAGCAGCTTAACCGCCACAGGGCTAACATCAGGCTACACCTTC. This codes for CASSLTATGLTSGYTF. The chain is built from TRBV7-3 and TRBJ1-2, with a weak D call TRBD1 (6 bases). The CDR3 covers 16 residues. Trimming removed 0 bases at V and 8 bases at J, with 19 bases between. From germline, CDR1 is SGHTA and CDR2 FQGTGA.

The chain links TRBV6-5 to TRBJ1-2, with D possibly TRBD1 on 5 matching bases. This CDR3 comprises 14 residues. Trimming cost V 5 bases and J 2 bases, with 12 bases left between them. CDR1 is MNHEY, CDR2 SVGAGI, per germline. CDR3 bases: TGTGCCAGCAGTCCGTGGGGGGAGAACTATGGCTACACCTTC. It specifies CASSPWGENYGYTF.

V usage is TRBV5-1 and J usage is TRBJ1-5; D may be TRBD1 (5 bases). Trimming pared 0 bases from V and 2 bases from J, leaving 12 bases between. The CDR3 totals 16 residues. The germline V gene encodes CDR1 SGHRS and CDR2 YFSETQ. The CDR3 reads CASSLGDAAGNQPQHF. The CDR3 nucleotides read TGCGCCAGCAGCTTGGGGGACGCGGCCGGCAATCAGCCCCAGCATTTT. Together with reference TRBV5-1 and TRBJ1-5, the CDR3 gives the full variable domain: KAGVTQTPRYLIKTRGQQVTLSCSPISGHRSVSWYQQTPGQGLQFLFEYFSETQRNKGNFPGRFSGRQFSNSRSEMNVSTLELGDSALYLCASSLGDAAGNQPQHFGDGTRLSIL.

This chain joins TRBV7-2 and TRBJ2-2, with D perhaps matching TRBD1 (6 bases). V lost 2 bases and J lost 6, with 13 bases in between. Per the germline V gene, CDR1 is SGHTA and CDR2 is FQGNSA. This CDR3 has 15 residues. CDR3 amino acids: CASSLTTGLPGELFF. Here the CDR3 DNA reads TGTGCCAGCAGCTTAACCACAGGGCTCCCCGGGGAGCTGTTTTTT.

The V gene is TRBV7-2, the J gene TRBJ2-1; 9 nucleotides align to TRBD2. V trimming: 1 base; J trimming: 9 bases; junction bases outside the gene matches: 4. The CDR3 contains 14 residues. Germline-derived CDR1 and CDR2 are SGHTA and FQGNSA. CDR3 sequence: CASSLGGGASEQFF. CDR3 DNA sequence: TGTGCCAGCAGCTTAGGCGGGGGGGCATCTGAGCAGTTCTTC.

The chain employs TRBV15 and TRBJ2-7; D remains ambiguous. This CDR3 is built from 14 residues. Germline CDR1 LNHNV, CDR2 YYDKDF (reference sequence). With 0 bases removed from V and 3 bases from J, the gap between germline ends came to 9 bases. CDR3 amino acids: CATSRDPEGYEQYF. The DNA of the CDR3 is TGTGCCACCAGCAGAGATCCCGAAGGCTACGAGCAGTACTTC.

The chain recombines TRBV30 with TRBJ1-5, with no clear D. CDR3 length: 13 residues. The V gene lost 0 bases and the J gene lost 7 bases, with 10 bases spanning the gap. Germline V lookup: CDR1 GTSNPN, CDR2 SVGIG (reference sequence). The CDR3 DNA sequence: TGTGCCTGGAGTGTCGCCCCTAGGCAGCCCCAGCATTTT. Protein: CAWSVAPRQPQHF.

The V and J genes are TRBV19 and TRBJ1-5; TRBD1 matches 9 bases. This CDR3 is built from 15 residues. V lost 7 bases, J lost 7 bases, and 11 bases stayed unmatched. Germline CDR1 and CDR2: LNHDA and SQIVND (reference sequence). The CDR3 sequence is CASNAGTGSRQPQHF. The CDR3 nucleotides read TGTGCCAGTAATGCCGGGACAGGGTCTCGGCAGCCCCAGCATTTT.

This clone was detected only a few times. The chain couples TRBV30 to TRBJ1-2, with D maybe TRBD1 (5 bases). Deletions cut 2 bases from V and 12 bases from J, with 19 bases between. Germline values: CDR1 GTSNPN, CDR2 SVGIG (reference sequence). CDR3 length: 13 residues. The CDR3 spells CAWSLEARGSHTF. Written as DNA, the CDR3 is TGTGCCTGGAGTCTCGAGGCTCGGGGGAGTCACACCTTC.

This clone was recorded only once. The chain carries TRBV10-3 and TRBJ2-5, with D uncertain. Trimming removed 3 bases at V and 2 bases at J, with 13 bases between. The germline V gene has CDR1 ENHRY and CDR2 SYGVKD. The CDR3 spans 15 residues. Written as DNA, the CDR3 is TGTGCCATCAGTGAAGGAGTCCAGCGACAAGAGACCCAGTACTTC. Encoded protein: CAISEGVQRQETQYF.

This chain links TRBV5-5 with TRBJ1-5; D unclear. Trimming left V 4 bases short and J 3 bases short, with 14 bases between. The CDR3 runs 15 residues. Germline CDR1 SGHKS, CDR2 YYEKEE (reference sequence). CDR3 coding DNA: TGTGCCAGCAGCCTCACCACAATAGTCAATCAGCCCCAGCATTTT. Its translation: CASSLTTIVNQPQHF.

The chain couples TRBV28 to TRBJ1-2, with 7 positions matching TRBD1. V gave up 8 bases and J gave up 8 bases; unmatched junction bases: 11. The CDR3 contains 13 residues. From germline, CDR1 is MDHEN and CDR2 SYDVKM. The CDR3 DNA reads TGTGCCAGCGTTTCGGGAGGGGGCGAAGGCTACACCTTC. Translating it yields CASVSGGGEGYTF.

This chain connects TRBV18 to TRBJ1-3, with unresolved D. This CDR3 spans 15 amino acids. Germline values: CDR1 KGHSH, CDR2 LQKENI. V dropped 0 bases and J dropped 4 bases, with 10 bases sitting between them. The CDR3 here is CASSPPDRGGNTIYF. CDR3 nucleotides: TGTGCCAGCTCACCACCGGACCGTGGAGGAAACACCATATATTTT. The whole variable domain, remainder taken from reference TRBV18 and TRBJ1-3, is NAGVMQNPRHLVRRRGQEARLRCSPMKGHSHVYWYRQLPEEGLKFMVYLQKENIIDESGMPKERFSAEFPKEGPSILRIQQVVRGDSAAYFCASSPPDRGGNTIYFGEGSWLTVV.

This clone showed up just once. The rearrangement uses TRBV5-1 and TRBJ2-5, with TRBD2 matching over 10 bases. CDR3 length equals 17 residues. Trimming cost V 0 bases and J 1 base; bases outside gene matches: 6. Per the germline V gene, CDR1 is SGHRS and CDR2 is YFSETQ. CDR3: CASSLGGSGRAQETQYF. The CDR3 DNA sequence: TGCGCCAGCAGCTTGGGCGGGAGCGGGAGGGCCCAAGAGACCCAGTACTTC.

This chain links TRBV9 with TRBJ2-1, with TRBD1 as a possible D gene (8 bases). The CDR3 is 16 amino acids. The germline gives CDR1 SGDLS, CDR2 YYNGEE. V lost 4 bases and J 6 bases, leaving 20 bases between the germline ends. The chain's CDR3 is CASSTDRAGLLNEQFF. The CDR3 DNA follows: TGTGCCAGCAGCACGGACAGGGCGGGACTACTCAATGAGCAGTTCTTC.

DNA of the CDR3: TGTGCCAGCAGCTTTAACCCCAACTACGAGCAGTACTTC. It is translated as CASSFNPNYEQYF. The V gene is TRBV7-2, the J gene TRBJ2-7; D remains unclear. V lost 3 bases and J 3 bases, leaving 9 bases between the germline ends. Germline loops: CDR1 SGHTA, CDR2 FQGNSA. The CDR3 has 13 amino acids.

This chain's CDR3 is CASSQGQTGTYEQYF. As DNA, the CDR3 is TGTGCCAGCAGCCAAGGTCAGACAGGGACCTACGAGCAGTACTTC. The V and J genes are TRBV4-2 and TRBJ2-7, with 7 bases lining up with TRBD1. The length of the CDR3 is 15 residues. The trim removed 1 base at V and 2 bases at J, leaving 5 bases unmatched. Per the germline V gene, CDR1 is LGHNA and CDR2 is YNFKEQ.

The V gene is TRBV6-1, the J gene TRBJ2-2, with a tentative D call TRBD2 (6 bases). With 5 bases removed from V and 1 base from J, the gap between germline ends came to 11 bases. There are 15 residues in the CDR3. Germline assignment: CDR1 MNHNS and CDR2 SASEGT. The CDR3 nucleotides read TGTGCCAGCAGTCCTTGGGACTTGAACACCGGGGAGCTGTTTTTT. Translation: CASSPWDLNTGELFF.

The genes are TRBV18 and TRBJ2-7; TRBD2 is a possible D gene (6 bases). V lost 3 bases and J 3 bases, leaving 27 bases between the germline ends. Germline CDR1 is KGHSH and CDR2 is LQKENI. The CDR3 extends over 19 amino acids. The DNA for the CDR3 is TGTGCCAGCTCACCGGAGCCGGGACTCAAACCACTCATAAACTACGAGCAGTACTTC. This gives the protein CASSPEPGLKPLINYEQYF.